A few counts support the clone carrying this T cell receptor (beta chain). Its antigen is not identified. The data derive from a study of cytomegalovirus exposure and HLA in healthy donors. Study-wide findings and caveats: Later analysis suggested most CMV-associated TCR beta chains were HLA-restricted.

PCR primers comprised 60 Vbeta and 13 Jbeta primers. TCRdb's copy holds only in-frame clones and misses some; the assay was immunoSEQ multiplex PCR. The table shows 150,000 to 200,000 clones, with over 70% occurring only once. This CDR3 spans 15 amino acids. CDR1 ENHRY and CDR2 SYGVKD come from the germline V gene. The V gene lost 8 bases and the J gene lost 5 bases, with 21 bases spanning the gap. The sequenced material came from PBMCs. The receptor's source is a female donor in good health and CMV-seronegative. The chain links TRBV10-3 to TRBJ2-5; the D gene is possibly TRBD2 (6 bases). The chain's CDR3 is CAIGGTGRVGETQYF. DNA of the CDR3: TGTGCCATCGGAGGGACCGGCAGGGTGGGGGAGACCCAGTACTTC.